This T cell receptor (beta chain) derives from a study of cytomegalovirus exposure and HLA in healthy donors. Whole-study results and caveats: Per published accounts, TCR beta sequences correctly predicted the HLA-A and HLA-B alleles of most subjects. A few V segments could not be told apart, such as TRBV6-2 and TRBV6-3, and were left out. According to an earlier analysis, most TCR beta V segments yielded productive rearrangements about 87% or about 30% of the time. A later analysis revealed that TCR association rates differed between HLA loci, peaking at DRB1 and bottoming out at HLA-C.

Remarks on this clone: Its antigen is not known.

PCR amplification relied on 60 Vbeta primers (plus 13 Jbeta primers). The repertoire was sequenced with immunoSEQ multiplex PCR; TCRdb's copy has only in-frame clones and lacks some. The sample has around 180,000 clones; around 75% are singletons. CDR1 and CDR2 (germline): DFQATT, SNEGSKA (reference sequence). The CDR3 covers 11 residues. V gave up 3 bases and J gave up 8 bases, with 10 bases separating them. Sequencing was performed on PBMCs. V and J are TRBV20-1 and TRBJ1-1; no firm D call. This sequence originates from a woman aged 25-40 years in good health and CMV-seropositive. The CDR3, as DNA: TGCAGTGCTAGGCGGCAATCGGAAGCTTTCTTT. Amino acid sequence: CSARRQSEAFF.